The rows below give T cell receptor beta chains drawn from one sample of a study of shared clonotypes between healthy human individuals. Assay used: immunoSEQ multiplex PCR; TCRdb lists only in-frame clones, some missing. The sample lists nearly 2 million clones; about 95% were seen once. The specimen sequenced was naive CD8+ T cells sorted from blood. Source of these receptors: a man aged 18 to 30 in good health. CDR3s include the opening cysteine and the closing phenylalanine or tryptophan. A D gene is named only where the DNA matches it firmly. Clone size appears in some rows only: once, few, many, or a class for an expanded clone.

j_gene | d_gene | v_gene | abundance | CDR3aa | CDR3nt
TRBJ2-7 | TRBD1 | TRBV7-8 | . | CASSGPSGTEPLEQYF | TGTGCCAGCAGCGGACCTTCCGGGACAGAGCCTCTCGAGCAGTACTTC
TRBJ1-6 | . | TRBV5-6 | . | CASSPPQVSSPLHF | TGTGCCAGCAGCCCGCCACAGGTTTCTTCACCCCTCCACTTT
TRBJ2-7 | . | TRBV5-4 | . | CASSSGEHEQYF | TGTGCCAGCAGTTCGGGGGAACACGAGCAGTACTTC
TRBJ2-7 | TRBD2 | TRBV27 | . | CASRVAGGPGEQYF | TGTGCCAGCAGGGTAGCGGGAGGGCCGGGGGAGCAGTACTTC
TRBJ2-7 | . | TRBV9 | . | CASSVLPGQTYEQYF | TGTGCCAGCAGCGTATTACCGGGACAAACCTACGAGCAGTACTTC
TRBJ2-7 | . | TRBV6-1 | . | CASSPDSPYEQYF | TGTGCCAGCAGTCCAGACAGTCCCTACGAGCAGTACTTC
TRBJ2-7 | TRBD1 | TRBV27 | . | CASRKERTGGYEQYF | TGTGCCAGCCGGAAAGAGCGGACAGGGGGCTACGAGCAGTACTTC
TRBJ1-2 | . | TRBV9 | . | CASSVAGLPNYGYTF | TGTGCCAGCAGCGTAGCAGGGCTACCGAACTATGGCTACACCTTC
TRBJ2-2 | . | TRBV4-1 | once | CASSQEVGERAYTGELFF | TGCGCCAGCAGCCAAGAAGTCGGGGAAAGGGCGTACACCGGGGAGCTGTTTTTT
TRBJ2-7 | . | TRBV29-1 | . | CSVALREYEQYF | TGCAGCGTTGCGCTCAGGGAATACGAGCAGTACTTC